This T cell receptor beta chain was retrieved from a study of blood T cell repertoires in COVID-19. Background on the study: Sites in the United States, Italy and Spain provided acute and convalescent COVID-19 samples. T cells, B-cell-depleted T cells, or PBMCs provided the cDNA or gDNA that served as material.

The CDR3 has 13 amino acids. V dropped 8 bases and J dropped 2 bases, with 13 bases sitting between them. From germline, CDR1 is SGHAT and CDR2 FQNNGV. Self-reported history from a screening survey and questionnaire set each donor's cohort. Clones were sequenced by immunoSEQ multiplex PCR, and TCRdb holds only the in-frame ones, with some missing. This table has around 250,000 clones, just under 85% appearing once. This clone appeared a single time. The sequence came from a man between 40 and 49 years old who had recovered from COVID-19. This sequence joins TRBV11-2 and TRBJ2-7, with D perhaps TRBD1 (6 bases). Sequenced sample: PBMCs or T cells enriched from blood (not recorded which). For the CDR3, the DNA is TGTGCCAGCTCCCCCCAGGGGCCCTACGAGCAGTACTTC. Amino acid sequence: CASSPQGPYEQYF.